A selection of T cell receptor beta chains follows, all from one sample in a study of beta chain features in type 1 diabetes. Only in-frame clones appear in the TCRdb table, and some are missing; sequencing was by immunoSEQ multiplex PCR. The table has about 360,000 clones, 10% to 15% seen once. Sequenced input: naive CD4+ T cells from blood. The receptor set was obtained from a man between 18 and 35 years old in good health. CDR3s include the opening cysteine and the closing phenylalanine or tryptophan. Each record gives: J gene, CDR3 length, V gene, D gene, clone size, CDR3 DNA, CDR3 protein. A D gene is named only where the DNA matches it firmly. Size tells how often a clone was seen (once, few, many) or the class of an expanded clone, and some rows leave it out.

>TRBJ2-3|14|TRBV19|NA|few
TGTGCCAGTACCTCAAGAAGGGGGACCGATACGCAGTATTTT
CASTSRRGTDTQYF
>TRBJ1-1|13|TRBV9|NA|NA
TGTGCCAGCAGCGTACCAGGTATTACTGAAGCTTTCTTT
CASSVPGITEAFF
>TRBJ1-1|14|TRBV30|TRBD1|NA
TGTGCCTGGACGGCGACAGGGTGGAACACTGAAGCTTTCTTT
CAWTATGWNTEAFF
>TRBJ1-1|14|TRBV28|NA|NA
TGTGCCAGCAGCCTTCGGACAGTGAACACTGAAGCTTTCTTT
CASSLRTVNTEAFF
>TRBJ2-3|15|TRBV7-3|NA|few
TGTGCCAGCAGCTCCGCGGGATGGGTCACAGATACGCAGTATTTT
CASSSAGWVTDTQYF
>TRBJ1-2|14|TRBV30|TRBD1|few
TGTGCCACCCCGGGACAGGGGGCGAGAAATGGCTACACCTTC
CATPGQGARNGYTF
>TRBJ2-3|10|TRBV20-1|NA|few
TGCAGTGCTAGTATCCGTACGCAGTATTTT
CSASIRTQYF
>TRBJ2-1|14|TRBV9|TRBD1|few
TGTGCCAGCAGCCGACGGGACAGGGACAATGAGCAGTTCTTC
CASSRRDRDNEQFF
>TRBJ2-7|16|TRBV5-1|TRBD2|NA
TGCGCCAGCAGCTTGCGGCAGAGCGGGAGGGCCCACGAGCAGTACTTC
CASSLRQSGRAHEQYF
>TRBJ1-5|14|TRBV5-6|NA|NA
TGTGCCAGCAGCTTGGGCAGGGCCCAACAGCCCCAGCATTTT
CASSLGRAQQPQHF
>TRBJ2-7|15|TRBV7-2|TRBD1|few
TGTGCCAGCAGCGTAACCGGGACAGGGTATAACGAGCAGTACTTC
CASSVTGTGYNEQYF
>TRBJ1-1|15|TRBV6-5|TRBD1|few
TGTGCCAGCAGTGGGACAGGGGGCCGGGACACTGAAGCTTTCTTT
CASSGTGGRDTEAFF
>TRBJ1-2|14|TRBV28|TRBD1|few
TGTGCCAGCAGTTCCCACGGGACAGGGAATGGCTACACCTTC
CASSSHGTGNGYTF
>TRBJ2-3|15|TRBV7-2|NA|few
TGTGCCAGCAGCTTACTAGGTTCGCTCACAGATACGCAGTATTTT
CASSLLGSLTDTQYF
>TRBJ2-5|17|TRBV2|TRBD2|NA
TGTGCCAGCAGCCCCAGAGGTTGGGCGGGAGTCCAAGAGACCCAGTACTTC
CASSPRGWAGVQETQYF